This TCR beta chain was found in a study of CXCR3-negative and CXCR3-positive naive CD8 T cells. Germline V gene sequence: CDR1 MDHEN, CDR2 SYDVKM. This CDR3 is 11 amino acids long. CD45RO-CCR7+CD27+CD95- expression identified naive CD8+ T cells. A note on this clonotype: Its matching antigen is unknown.

5' RACE that incorporated UMI labels was used to prepare the TRB cDNA libraries. TCRdb reprocessed the 5' RACE reads, with one entry per CDR3 protein and no DNA. The sample includes 60,000 to 70,000 distinct CDR3 sequences. Overall study findings and caveats: Naive subsets did not differ in surface CD5, and TRB CDR3 properties served to infer TCR strength. With respect to TRBV-TRBJ usage, naive CXCR3-negative and CXCR3-positive cells were similar; memory differed. Similarly elevated diversity marked both naive subsets, with memory CD8+ cells showing far lower diversity. CXCR3-positive naive cells had TRB CDR3s that were more hydrophobic than CXCR3-negative naive cells had.

This chain joins TRBV28 and TRBJ2-7. The sequence derives from a human donor in good health. Some clones in this sample may be carry-over from other donors' samples. Material for sequencing was naive CXCR3+ CD8+ T cells from blood. Subset indicated: CD45RO-CCR7+CD27+CD95- naive CD8+ T cells expressing CXCR3 (TNR3+). The CDR3 protein is CASSYPGEQYF.